The 6 T cell receptor beta chains reported below all come from one sample, sequenced in a study of long-term antiretroviral therapy in people with HIV. Sequencing used immunoSEQ v3.0 at survey level. Data came from immunoSEQ multiplex PCR; TCRdb stores just in-frame clones and leaves some out. Here the sample spans 24,000 or so clones, 85% being singletons. The source material was unsorted PBMCs, sampled 2.3 years after starting antiretroviral therapy. These receptors all come from a man between 35 and 55 years old with HIV.

The chain uses TRBV7-2 and TRBJ2-2, with a tentative D call TRBD2 (6 bases). Germline CDR1 and CDR2: SGHTA and FQGNSA. V dropped 1 base and J dropped 1 base, with 7 bases sitting between them. CDR3 size: 15 residues. This CDR3 is CASSLVGGNTGELFF. The CDR3 region has the DNA TGTGCCAGCAGCTTAGTCGGGGGGAACACCGGGGAGCTGTTTTTT.

The genes are TRBV4-1 and TRBJ2-6, with D perhaps TRBD1 (5 bases). This CDR3 spans 16 amino acids. V lost 4 bases to trimming and J lost 0 bases, with 10 bases between them. Germline assignment: CDR1 MGHRA and CDR2 YSYEKL. The CDR3 bases are TGCGCCAGCAGCCCGACAGTTTTCTCTGGGGCCAACGTCCTGACTTTC. The encoded protein is CASSPTVFSGANVLTF.

This clone turned up a few times. The chain joins TRBV30 to TRBJ2-1, with D uncertain. The V gene lost 1 base and the J gene lost 9 bases, with 16 bases spanning the gap. This CDR3 spans 14 amino acids. Germline V gene sequence: CDR1 GTSNPN, CDR2 SVGIG (reference sequence). In nucleotides, the CDR3 is TGTGCCTGGAGTGGAGGCGGACCCGTTGGTGAGCAGTTCTTC. Its translation: CAWSGGGPVGEQFF.

V usage is TRBV5-8 and J usage is TRBJ2-1; D is unresolved. The CDR3 is 14 residues long. In germline, CDR1 is SGHTS, CDR2 YDEGEE. Trimming stripped 4 bases from V and 5 bases from J, with 13 bases between. For the CDR3, the DNA is TGTGCCAGCAGCGGATGGAGAATCCACAATGAGCAGTTCTTC. This codes for CASSGWRIHNEQFF. The full variable domain, with the rest looked up from reference TRBV5-8 and TRBJ2-1, is EAGVTQSPTHLIKTRGQQATLRCSPISGHTSVYWYQQALGLGLQFLLWYDEGEERNRGNFPPRFSGRQFPNYSSELNVNALELEDSALYLCASSGWRIHNEQFFGPGTRLTVL.

V usage is TRBV6-6 and J usage is TRBJ2-7; D is possibly TRBD1 or TRBD2 (7 bases each). Germline lookup yields CDR1 MNHNY and CDR2 SVGAGI (reference sequence). CDR3 length: 14 residues. Deletions cut 7 bases from V and 6 bases from J, with 19 bases between. The CDR3 nucleotides are TGTGCCAGCACCGAGGGAGGGGGCCTAAGCGAGCAGTACTTC. Protein product: CASTEGGGLSEQYF.

This chain links TRBV2 with TRBJ1-1; D possibly corresponds to TRBD1 (6 bases). The CDR3 covers 13 residues. Trimming took off 6 bases at V and 2 bases at J, with 10 bases between the two ends. In germline, CDR1 is SNHLY, CDR2 FYNNEI. CDR3 nucleotide sequence: TGTGCCAGCAGCCCGACAGGTAACACTGAAGCTTTCTTT. Its protein product is CASSPTGNTEAFF.